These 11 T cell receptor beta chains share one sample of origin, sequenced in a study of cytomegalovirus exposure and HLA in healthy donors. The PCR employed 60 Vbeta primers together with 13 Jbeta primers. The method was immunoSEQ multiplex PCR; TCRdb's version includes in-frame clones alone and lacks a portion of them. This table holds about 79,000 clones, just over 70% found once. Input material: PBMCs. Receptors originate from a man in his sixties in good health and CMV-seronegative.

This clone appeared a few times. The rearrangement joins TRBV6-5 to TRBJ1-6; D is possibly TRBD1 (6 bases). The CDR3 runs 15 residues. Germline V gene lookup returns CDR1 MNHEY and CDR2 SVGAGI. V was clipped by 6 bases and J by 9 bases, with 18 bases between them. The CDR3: CASRAGGRRGSPLHF. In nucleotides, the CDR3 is TGTGCCAGCAGAGCAGGCGGGCGCAGGGGTTCACCCCTCCACTTT.

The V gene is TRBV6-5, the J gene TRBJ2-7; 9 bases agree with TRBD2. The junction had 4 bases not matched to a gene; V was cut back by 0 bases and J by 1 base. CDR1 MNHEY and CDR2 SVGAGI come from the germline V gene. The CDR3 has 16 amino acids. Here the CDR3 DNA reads TGTGCCAGCAGTTACTCTCTAGCGGGGATATCCTACGAGCAGTACTTC. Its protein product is CASSYSLAGISYEQYF.

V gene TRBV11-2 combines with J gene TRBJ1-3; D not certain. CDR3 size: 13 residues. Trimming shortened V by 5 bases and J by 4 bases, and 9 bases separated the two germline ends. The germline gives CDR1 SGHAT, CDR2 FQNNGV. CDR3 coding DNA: TGTGCCAGCAGCCGCCAGGTGGGAAACACCATATATTTT. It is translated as CASSRQVGNTIYF.

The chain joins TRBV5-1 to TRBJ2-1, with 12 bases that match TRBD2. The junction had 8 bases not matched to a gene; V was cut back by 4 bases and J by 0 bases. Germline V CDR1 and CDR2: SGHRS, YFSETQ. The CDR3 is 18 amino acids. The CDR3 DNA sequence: TGCGCCAGCAGCCCTCTCGCTAGCGGGAGGGACTCCTACAATGAGCAGTTCTTC. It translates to CASSPLASGRDSYNEQFF.

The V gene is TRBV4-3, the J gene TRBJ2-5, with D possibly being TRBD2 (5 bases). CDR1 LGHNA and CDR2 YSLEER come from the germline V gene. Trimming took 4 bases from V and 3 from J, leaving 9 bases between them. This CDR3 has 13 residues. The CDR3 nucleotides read TGCGCCAGCAGCCGTAGCGAGAAAGAGACCCAGTACTTC. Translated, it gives CASSRSEKETQYF.

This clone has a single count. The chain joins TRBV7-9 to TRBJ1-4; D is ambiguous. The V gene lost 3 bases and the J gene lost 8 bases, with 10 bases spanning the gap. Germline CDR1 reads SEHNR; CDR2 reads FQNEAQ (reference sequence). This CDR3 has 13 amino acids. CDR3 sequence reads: CASSLIGVEKLFF. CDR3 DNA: TGTGCCAGCAGCTTGATCGGGGTCGAAAAACTGTTTTTT.

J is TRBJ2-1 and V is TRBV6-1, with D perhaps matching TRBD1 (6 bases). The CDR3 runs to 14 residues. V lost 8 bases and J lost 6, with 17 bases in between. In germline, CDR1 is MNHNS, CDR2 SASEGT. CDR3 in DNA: TGTGCCAGCCTTGGACAGAGGAATGGCAATGAGCAGTTCTTC. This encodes CASLGQRNGNEQFF.

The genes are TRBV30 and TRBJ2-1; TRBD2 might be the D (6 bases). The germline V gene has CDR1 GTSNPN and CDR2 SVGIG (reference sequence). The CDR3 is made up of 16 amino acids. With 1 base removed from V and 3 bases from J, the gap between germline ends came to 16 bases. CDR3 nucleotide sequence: TGTGCCTGGAGTGACGCCCCACGGGGGAACTACAATGAGCAGTTCTTC. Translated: CAWSDAPRGNYNEQFF.

The CDR3 loop reads CASSWTGRPYNEQFF. CDR3 DNA sequence: TGTGCCAGTAGTTGGACAGGGCGCCCCTACAATGAGCAGTTCTTC. The chain employs TRBV19 and TRBJ2-1, with 8 bases matching TRBD1. Germline V gene sequence: CDR1 LNHDA, CDR2 SQIVND (reference sequence). This CDR3 is 15 amino acids long. Germline trimming cut 5 bases from V and 2 bases from J; bases unmatched to any gene: 5.

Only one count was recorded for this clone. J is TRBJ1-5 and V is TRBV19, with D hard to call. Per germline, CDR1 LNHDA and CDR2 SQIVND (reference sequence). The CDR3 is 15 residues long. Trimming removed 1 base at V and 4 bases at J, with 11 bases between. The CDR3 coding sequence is TGTGCCAGTAGTATAGTACTCCAGCGTAATCAGCCCCAGCATTTT. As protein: CASSIVLQRNQPQHF.

This chain's CDR3 is CASNAGPPGDTQYF. The CDR3 DNA sequence: TGTGCCAGCAATGCGGGCCCCCCGGGGGATACGCAGTATTTT. This chain links TRBV6-1 with TRBJ2-3; TRBD2 might be the D (5 bases). The ends were cut back, 7 bases at V and 6 bases at J, with 17 bases in the middle. Germline assignment: CDR1 MNHNS and CDR2 SASEGT. The CDR3 extends over 14 amino acids.